These 25 T cell receptor beta chains came from one sample sequenced in a study of blood T cell repertoires in COVID-19. Clones were sequenced by immunoSEQ multiplex PCR, and TCRdb holds only the in-frame ones, with some missing. The sample includes under 200,000 clones, over 90% seen only once; the top ten take approximately 0.5%. Sequenced sample: peripheral blood. The origin of the receptors is a man in his forties or fifties with acute or convalescent COVID-19.

The chain has TRBV27 and TRBJ2-7; D may be TRBD2 (6 bases). The CDR3 contains 12 residues. Trimming removed 8 bases from V and 7 bases from J, with 15 bases in between. Germline V lookup: CDR1 MNHEY, CDR2 SMNVEV (reference sequence). The CDR3 spells CASPRAGREQYF. The CDR3 nucleotides are TGTGCCAGCCCCCGGGCAGGGAGGGAGCAGTACTTC.

In DNA form, the CDR3 reads TGCAGTGCTAGTAAATACCGGGACAGGGAGGGGCTGGTCAATCAGCCCCAGCATTTT. This sequence encodes CSASKYRDREGLVNQPQHF. The V and J genes are TRBV20-1 and TRBJ1-5; the match to TRBD1 covers 9 bases. The CDR3 extends over 19 amino acids. Germline values: CDR1 DFQATT, CDR2 SNEGSKA (reference sequence). V lost 3 bases and J lost 3; bases outside the gene matches: 18.

This clone has only a few counts. The CDR3 here is CASSLDRGREQYF. CDR3 nucleotides: TGTGCCAGCAGCTTAGATAGAGGGAGAGAGCAGTACTTC. The chain has TRBV11-2 and TRBJ2-7; tentative D call: TRBD2 (5 bases). This CDR3 has 13 amino acids. The germline V gene encodes CDR1 SGHAT and CDR2 FQNNGV. The ends were cut back, 0 bases at V and 7 bases at J, with 10 bases in the middle.

The V call is TRBV7-2, the J call TRBJ1-2; D gene uncertain. Trimming took off 2 bases at V and 2 bases at J, with 6 bases between the two ends. The CDR3 runs 13 residues. Germline CDR1 SGHTA, CDR2 FQGNSA. The CDR3 sequence: CASSLRQNYGYTF. The CDR3 DNA reads as TGTGCCAGCAGCTTACGCCAGAACTATGGCTACACCTTC.

The chain employs TRBV27 and TRBJ2-7; 8 bases line up with TRBD1. In germline, CDR1 is MNHEY, CDR2 SMNVEV (reference sequence). The CDR3 contains 15 residues. Unmatched junction bases numbered 6, after V lost 1 base and J lost 4 bases. The CDR3 bases are TGTGCCAGCAGTTTATTGACAGGGGAATTATACGAGCAGTACTTC. Amino acids: CASSLLTGELYEQYF.

The chain recombines TRBV11-3 with TRBJ2-1; the match to TRBD2 covers 12 bases. V lost 4 bases and J lost 4; bases outside the gene matches: 2. CDR3 length: 15 amino acids. Germline values: CDR1 SGHNT, CDR2 YENEEA. In nucleotides, the CDR3 is TGTGCCAGCAGCTGGACTAGCGGGGATTACAATGAGCAGTTCTTC. Translating gives CASSWTSGDYNEQFF.

J is TRBJ1-1 and V is TRBV30; TRBD1 agrees at 7 bases. This CDR3 is built from 14 residues. V lost 5 bases, J lost 1 base, and 7 bases stayed unmatched. Germline CDR1 reads GTSNPN; CDR2 reads SVGIG (reference sequence). Written as DNA, the CDR3 is TGTGCCTGGGAGACAGGGATAGGGAACACTGAAGCTTTCTTT. It yields the protein CAWETGIGNTEAFF.

J is TRBJ1-1 and V is TRBV6-5, with D hard to call. The CDR3 runs to 11 residues. The V and J ends lost 8 bases and 1 base respectively, with 5 bases between them. Per germline, CDR1 MNHEY and CDR2 SVGAGI. CDR3: CASGRNTEAFF. As DNA, the CDR3 is TGTGCCAGCGGTAGGAACACTGAAGCTTTCTTT.

This clone was detected a few times. The chain links TRBV5-1 to TRBJ2-7, with D perhaps matching TRBD1 (6 bases). The CDR3 extends over 14 amino acids. Trimming removed 2 bases at V and 0 bases at J, with 9 bases between. CDR1 and CDR2 from the germline V gene are SGHRS and YFSETQ. CDR3 bases: TGCGCCAGCAGCTTTACAGGGAACTCCTACGAGCAGTACGTC. This gives the protein CASSFTGNSYEQYV.

The V call is TRBV5-5, the J call TRBJ2-6; D might be TRBD1 (6 bases). V was pared by 2 bases and J by 4 bases, with 13 bases between. CDR1 and CDR2 from the germline V gene are SGHKS and YYEKEE (reference sequence). This CDR3 has 16 residues. CDR3 loop: CASSLTGYAGANVLTF. The DNA for the CDR3 is TGTGCCAGCAGCTTAACAGGGTATGCCGGGGCCAACGTCCTGACTTTC.

Ten or more counts support this clone. CDR3 sequence reads: CASGRTGAGNQPQHF. As DNA, the CDR3 is TGTGCCAGCGGTCGGACAGGGGCCGGCAATCAGCCCCAGCATTTT. This chain uses TRBV6-5 with TRBJ1-5, with 9 bases that match TRBD1. This CDR3 comprises 15 residues. Germline CDR1 reads MNHEY; CDR2 reads SVGAGI. V trimming: 8 bases; J trimming: 2 bases; junction bases outside the gene matches: 7.

The rearrangement links TRBV7-3 to TRBJ2-1, with TRBD2 identical over 7 bases. Germline CDR1 is SGHTA and CDR2 is FQGTGA. The CDR3 sequence is 18 residues long. V shed 1 base, J shed 0 bases, and the junction held 9 bases outside the gene matches. The CDR3 DNA reads as TGTGCCAGCAGCTTAAATCCCGCAGCTAGCGGCTCCTACAATGAGCAGTTCTTC. Its translation is CASSLNPAASGSYNEQFF.

This clone was counted a few times. The V call is TRBV5-1, the J call TRBJ2-7, with 8 bases matching TRBD2. Trimming took 2 bases from V and 5 from J; bases not matched to a gene: 3. This CDR3 is 13 amino acids long. Germline V lookup: CDR1 SGHRS, CDR2 YFSETQ. The CDR3 loop reads CASSFTGGDEQYV. CDR3 nucleotides: TGCGCCAGCAGCTTTACCGGGGGGGACGAGCAGTACGTC.

The genes are TRBV27 and TRBJ1-1; TRBD1 is a possible D gene (5 bases). Germline values: CDR1 MNHEY, CDR2 SMNVEV (reference sequence). V lost 5 bases, J lost 1 base, and 14 bases lay in between. This CDR3 is 15 amino acids long. The CDR3 protein is CASSPRGGGNTEAFF. Written as DNA, the CDR3 is TGTGCCAGCAGTCCCCGGGGGGGAGGGAACACTGAAGCTTTCTTT.

This rearrangement joins TRBV24-1 to TRBJ2-1; 8 bases agree with TRBD2. V shed 7 bases, J shed 6 bases, and the junction held 4 bases outside the gene matches. This CDR3 is 13 amino acids long. Germline V gene data show CDR1 as KGHDR and CDR2 as SFDVKD. The CDR3 bases are TGTGCCACCAGCGGGAGGGCCGTCAATGAGCAGTTCTTC. It specifies CATSGRAVNEQFF.

The rearrangement uses TRBV5-1 and TRBJ1-1; TRBD1 is a possible D gene (6 bases). The germline V gene encodes CDR1 SGHRS and CDR2 YFSETQ. The V and J ends lost 7 bases and 3 bases respectively, with 13 bases between them. The CDR3 runs to 13 residues. CDR3 protein: CASSKGEDTEAFF. As DNA, the CDR3 is TGCGCCAGCTCCAAGGGGGAAGACACTGAAGCTTTCTTT.

This sequence joins TRBV6-5 and TRBJ1-2, with no clear D. The CDR3 is 15 amino acids. Germline loops: CDR1 MNHEY, CDR2 SVGAGI. V was shortened by 5 bases and J by 4 bases, with 17 bases between the two germline ends. CDR3 protein: CASSPRGSTGYGYTF. The CDR3 nucleotides read TGTGCCAGCAGTCCTCGCGGGTCAACGGGCTATGGCTACACCTTC.

In regard to this clone: Its ends do not fully match the called genes, so a read error is possible. The chain employs TRBV15 and TRBJ2-3; TRBD2 aligns across 9 bases. This CDR3 has 13 amino acids. CDR1 LNHNV and CDR2 YYDKDF come from the germline V gene (reference sequence). CDR3 residues: CATSRDNAGGYHF. The CDR3 DNA follows: TGTGCCACCAGCAGAGATAACGCGGGAGGGTACCATTTT.

This chain connects TRBV4-1 to TRBJ1-3, with 9 bases that match TRBD1. The trim removed 3 bases at V and 3 bases at J, leaving 0 bases unmatched. Germline assignment: CDR1 MGHRA and CDR2 YSYEKL. CDR3 length: 14 residues. CDR3 loop: CASSQDRGGNTIYF. The CDR3 DNA follows: TGCGCCAGCAGCCAGGACAGGGGTGGAAACACCATATATTTT.

This chain links TRBV6-1 with TRBJ1-6; TRBD1 aligns across 9 bases. This CDR3 contains 15 residues. Per the germline V gene, CDR1 is MNHNS and CDR2 is SASEGT. V lost 3 bases and J lost 12; bases outside the gene matches: 9. The CDR3 nucleotides are TGTGCCAGCAGTGAGGTTGGACAGGGGCAATTACCCCTCCACTTT. Its translation: CASSEVGQGQLPLHF.

This rearrangement joins TRBV30 to TRBJ1-6; 9 bases fit TRBD1. This CDR3 region has 15 residues. Germline assignment: CDR1 GTSNPN and CDR2 SVGIG (reference sequence). The V and J ends lost 2 bases and 7 bases, in that order; junction bases with no gene match: 6. The CDR3, as DNA: TGTGCCTGGAGTCCCCCCGGACAGGGGAATTCACCCCTCCACTTT. This codes for CAWSPPGQGNSPLHF.

This clone appeared once. The chain employs TRBV6-1 and TRBJ1-3, with a weak D call TRBD1 (5 bases). This CDR3 region has 16 residues. Trimming shortened V by 3 bases and J by 0 bases, and 12 bases separated the two germline ends. Germline CDR1 is MNHNS and CDR2 is SASEGT. The CDR3 DNA is TGTGCCAGCAGTGACCGGGACTTTTACTCTGGAAACACCATATATTTT. Protein sequence: CASSDRDFYSGNTIYF.

This clone is a singleton in its sample. The chain links TRBV6-6 to TRBJ1-1; no firm D call. Germline-derived CDR1 and CDR2 are MNHNY and SVGAGI (reference sequence). CDR3 length: 13 residues. The ends were cut back, 2 bases at V and 6 bases at J, with 10 bases in the middle. In DNA form, the CDR3 reads TGTGCCAGCAGTTACGAGGGCTTCCCTGAAGCTTTCTTT. Residues: CASSYEGFPEAFF.

The chain couples TRBV27 to TRBJ1-5; D remains ambiguous. Trimming cost V 8 bases and J 0 bases, with 11 bases left between them. The CDR3 consists of 14 residues. Germline loops: CDR1 MNHEY, CDR2 SMNVEV (reference sequence). CDR3 amino acids: CASGKQYSNQPQHF. In nucleotides, the CDR3 is TGTGCCAGCGGCAAACAATATAGCAATCAGCCCCAGCATTTT.

V usage is TRBV6-2 or TRBV6-3 and J usage is TRBJ2-7; D may be TRBD2 (5 bases). CDR3 length equals 16 residues. The ends were cut back, 4 bases at V and 2 bases at J, with 18 bases in the middle. CDR1 and CDR2 from the germline V gene are MNHEY and SVGEGT. The CDR3 bases are TGTGCCAGCAGTTTCGCTTTAGCGAGCTCGACCTACGAGCAGTACTTC. Protein: CASSFALASSTYEQYF.